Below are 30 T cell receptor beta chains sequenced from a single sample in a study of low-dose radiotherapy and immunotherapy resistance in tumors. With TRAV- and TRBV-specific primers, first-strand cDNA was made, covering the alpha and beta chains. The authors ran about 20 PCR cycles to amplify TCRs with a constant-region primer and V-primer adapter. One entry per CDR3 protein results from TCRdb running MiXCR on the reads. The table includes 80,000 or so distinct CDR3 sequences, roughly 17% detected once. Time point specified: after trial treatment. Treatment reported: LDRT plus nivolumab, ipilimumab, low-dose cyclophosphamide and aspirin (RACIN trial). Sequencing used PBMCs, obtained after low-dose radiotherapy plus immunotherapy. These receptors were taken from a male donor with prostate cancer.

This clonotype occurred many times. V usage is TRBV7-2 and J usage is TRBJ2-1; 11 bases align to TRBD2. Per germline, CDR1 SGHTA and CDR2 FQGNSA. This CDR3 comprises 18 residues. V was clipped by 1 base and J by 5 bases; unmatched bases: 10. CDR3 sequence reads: CASSLGIGLAGGHNEQFF. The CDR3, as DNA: TGTGCCAGCAGCTTAGGAATAGGGCTAGCGGGAGGACACAATGAGCAGTTCTTC.

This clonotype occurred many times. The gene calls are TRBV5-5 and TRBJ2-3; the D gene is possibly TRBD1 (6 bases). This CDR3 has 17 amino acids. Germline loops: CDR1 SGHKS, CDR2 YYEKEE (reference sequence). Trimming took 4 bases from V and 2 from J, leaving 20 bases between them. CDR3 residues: CASSAGQTTPSTDTQYF. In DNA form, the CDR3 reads TGTGCCAGCAGCGCCGGACAGACAACCCCCTCCACAGATACGCAGTATTTT.

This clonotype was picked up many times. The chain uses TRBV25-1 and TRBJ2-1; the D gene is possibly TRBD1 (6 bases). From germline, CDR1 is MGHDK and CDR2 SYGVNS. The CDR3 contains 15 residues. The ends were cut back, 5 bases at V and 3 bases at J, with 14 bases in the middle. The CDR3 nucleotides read TGTGCCAGCAGTTTAACTTCCAGGGGCTACAATGAGCAGTTCTTC. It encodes CASSLTSRGYNEQFF. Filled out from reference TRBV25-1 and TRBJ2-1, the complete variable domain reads EADIYQTPRYLVIGTGKKITLECSQTMGHDKMYWYQQDPGMELHLIHYSYGVNSTEKGDLSSESTVSRIRTEHFPLTLESARPSHTSQYLCASSLTSRGYNEQFFGPGTRLTVL.

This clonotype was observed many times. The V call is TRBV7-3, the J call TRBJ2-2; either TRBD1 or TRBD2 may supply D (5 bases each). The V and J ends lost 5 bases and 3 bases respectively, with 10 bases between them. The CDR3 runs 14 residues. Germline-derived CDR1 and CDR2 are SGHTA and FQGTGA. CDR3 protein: CASSVGPYTGELFF. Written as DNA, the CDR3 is TGTGCCAGCAGCGTGGGACCGTACACCGGGGAGCTGTTTTTT.

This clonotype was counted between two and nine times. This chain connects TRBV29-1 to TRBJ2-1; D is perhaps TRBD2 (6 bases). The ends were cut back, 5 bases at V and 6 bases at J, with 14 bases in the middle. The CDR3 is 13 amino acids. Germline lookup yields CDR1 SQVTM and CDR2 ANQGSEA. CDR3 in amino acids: CSVYGTLSNEQFF. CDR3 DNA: TGCAGCGTTTATGGGACTCTAAGCAATGAGCAGTTCTTC.

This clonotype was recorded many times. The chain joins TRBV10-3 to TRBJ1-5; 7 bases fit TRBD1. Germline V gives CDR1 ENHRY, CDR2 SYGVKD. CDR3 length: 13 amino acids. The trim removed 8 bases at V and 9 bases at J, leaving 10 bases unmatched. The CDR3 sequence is CAISPDRTMPQHF. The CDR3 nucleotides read TGTGCCATCTCCCCGGACAGGACGATGCCCCAGCATTTT.

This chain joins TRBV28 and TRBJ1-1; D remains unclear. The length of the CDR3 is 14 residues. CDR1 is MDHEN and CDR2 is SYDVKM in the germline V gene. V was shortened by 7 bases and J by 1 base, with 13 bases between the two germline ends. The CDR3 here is CASTLLGWNTEAFF. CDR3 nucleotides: TGTGCCAGCACCCTCCTGGGTTGGAACACTGAAGCTTTCTTT.

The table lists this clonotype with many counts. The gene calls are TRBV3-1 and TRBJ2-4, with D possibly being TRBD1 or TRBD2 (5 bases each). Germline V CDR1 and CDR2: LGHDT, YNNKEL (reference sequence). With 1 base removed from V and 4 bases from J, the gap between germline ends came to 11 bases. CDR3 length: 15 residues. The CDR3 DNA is TGTGCCAGCAGCCAAGGGGGACCTGCTAAAAACATTCAGTACTTC. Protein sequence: CASSQGGPAKNIQYF.

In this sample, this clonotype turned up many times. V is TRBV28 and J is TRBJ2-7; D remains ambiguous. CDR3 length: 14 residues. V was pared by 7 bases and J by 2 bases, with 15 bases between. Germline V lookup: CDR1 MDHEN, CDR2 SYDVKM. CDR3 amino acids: CASTWGSFAYEQYF. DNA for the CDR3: TGTGCCAGCACCTGGGGTAGCTTTGCCTACGAGCAGTACTTC.

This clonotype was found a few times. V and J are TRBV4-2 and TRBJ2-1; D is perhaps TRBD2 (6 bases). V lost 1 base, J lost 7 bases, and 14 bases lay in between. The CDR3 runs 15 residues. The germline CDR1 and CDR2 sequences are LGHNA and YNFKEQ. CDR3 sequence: CASSQGTTRGNEQFF. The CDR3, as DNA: TGTGCCAGCAGCCAAGGTACCACCCGGGGGAATGAGCAGTTCTTC.

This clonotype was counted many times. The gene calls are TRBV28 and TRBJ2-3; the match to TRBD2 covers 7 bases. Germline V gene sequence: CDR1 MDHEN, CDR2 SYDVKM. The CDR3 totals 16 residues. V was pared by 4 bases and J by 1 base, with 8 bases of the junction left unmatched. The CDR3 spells CASSWGRGDGTDTQYF. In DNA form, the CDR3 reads TGTGCCAGCAGTTGGGGGAGGGGAGATGGCACAGATACGCAGTATTTT.

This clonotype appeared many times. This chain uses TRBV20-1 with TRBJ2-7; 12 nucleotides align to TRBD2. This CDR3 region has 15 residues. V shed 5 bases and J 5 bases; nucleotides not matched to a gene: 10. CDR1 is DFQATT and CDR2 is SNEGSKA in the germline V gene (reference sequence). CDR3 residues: CSAFRTSGNVDEQYF. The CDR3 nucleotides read TGCAGTGCTTTCCGGACTAGCGGGAACGTCGACGAGCAGTACTTC.

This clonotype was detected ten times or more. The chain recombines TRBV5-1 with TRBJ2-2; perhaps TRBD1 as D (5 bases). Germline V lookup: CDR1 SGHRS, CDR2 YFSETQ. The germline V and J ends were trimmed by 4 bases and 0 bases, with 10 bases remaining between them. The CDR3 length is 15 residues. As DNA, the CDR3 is TGCGCCAGCAGCCCAGGACATGCGAACACCGGGGAGCTGTTTTTT. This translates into CASSPGHANTGELFF.

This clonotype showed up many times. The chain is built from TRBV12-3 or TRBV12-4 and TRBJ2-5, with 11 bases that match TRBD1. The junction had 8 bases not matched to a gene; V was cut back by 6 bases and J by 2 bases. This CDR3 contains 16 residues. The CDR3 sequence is CASSAYGTGGQETQYF. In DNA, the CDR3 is TGTGCCAGCAGCGCGTATGGGACAGGGGGACAAGAGACCCAGTACTTC.

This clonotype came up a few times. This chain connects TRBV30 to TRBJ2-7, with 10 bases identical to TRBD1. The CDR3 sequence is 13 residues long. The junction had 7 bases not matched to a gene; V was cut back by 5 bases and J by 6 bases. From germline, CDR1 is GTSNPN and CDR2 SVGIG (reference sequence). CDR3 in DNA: TGTGCCTGGGGGAAGACAGGGGGCTCCGAGCAGTACTTC. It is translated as CAWGKTGGSEQYF.

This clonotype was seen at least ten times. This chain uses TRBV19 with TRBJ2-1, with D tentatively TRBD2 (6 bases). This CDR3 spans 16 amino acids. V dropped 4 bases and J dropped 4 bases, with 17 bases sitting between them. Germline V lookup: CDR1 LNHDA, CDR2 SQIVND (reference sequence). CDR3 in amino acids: CASSRAGGGIYNEQFF. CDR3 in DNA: TGTGCCAGTAGTAGGGCAGGCGGCGGGATTTACAATGAGCAGTTCTTC.

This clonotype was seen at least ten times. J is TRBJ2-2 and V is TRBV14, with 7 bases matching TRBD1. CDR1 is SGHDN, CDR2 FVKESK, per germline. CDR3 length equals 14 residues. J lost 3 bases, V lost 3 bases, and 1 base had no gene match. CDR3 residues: CASSQDRYTGELFF. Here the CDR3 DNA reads TGTGCCAGCAGCCAGGACAGGTACACCGGGGAGCTGTTTTTT.

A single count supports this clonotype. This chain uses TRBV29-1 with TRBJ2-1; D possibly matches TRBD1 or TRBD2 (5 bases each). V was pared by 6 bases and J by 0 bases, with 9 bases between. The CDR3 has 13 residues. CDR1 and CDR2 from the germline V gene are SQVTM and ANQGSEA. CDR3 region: CSVGVSSYNEQFF. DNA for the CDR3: TGCAGCGTGGGGGTCAGCTCCTACAATGAGCAGTTCTTC.

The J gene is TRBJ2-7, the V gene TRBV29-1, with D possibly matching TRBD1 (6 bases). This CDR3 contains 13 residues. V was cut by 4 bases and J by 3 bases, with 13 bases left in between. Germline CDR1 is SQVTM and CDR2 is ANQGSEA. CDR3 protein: CSVAASRGYEQYF. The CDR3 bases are TGCAGCGTTGCAGCTTCCAGGGGCTACGAGCAGTACTTC.

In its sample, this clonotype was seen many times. CDR3 bases: TGTGCCAGCTCACCGACCGGGACAGGGGGAGGTAGCTATGGCTACACCTTC. Its translation is CASSPTGTGGGSYGYTF. V is TRBV18 and J is TRBJ1-2; 11 positions agree with TRBD1. The germline V gene encodes CDR1 KGHSH and CDR2 LQKENI. Trimming cost V 3 bases and J 4 bases; bases outside gene matches: 10. This CDR3 spans 17 amino acids.

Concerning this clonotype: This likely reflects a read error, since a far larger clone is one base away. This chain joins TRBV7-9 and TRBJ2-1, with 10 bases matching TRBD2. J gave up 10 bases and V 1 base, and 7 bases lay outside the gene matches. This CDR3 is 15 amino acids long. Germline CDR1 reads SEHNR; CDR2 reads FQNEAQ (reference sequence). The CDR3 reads CASSLDQREGVEQFF. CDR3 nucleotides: TGTGCCAGCAGCTTAGATCAGCGGGAGGGCGTAGAGCAGTTCTTC.

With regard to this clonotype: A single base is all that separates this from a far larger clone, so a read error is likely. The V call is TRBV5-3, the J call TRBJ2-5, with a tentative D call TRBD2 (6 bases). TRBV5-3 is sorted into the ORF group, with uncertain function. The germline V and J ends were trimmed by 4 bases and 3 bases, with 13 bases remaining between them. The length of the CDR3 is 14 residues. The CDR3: CARSPGLEEETQYF. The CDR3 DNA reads TGTGCCAGAAGCCCGGGACTTGAGGAAGAGACCCAGTACTTC.

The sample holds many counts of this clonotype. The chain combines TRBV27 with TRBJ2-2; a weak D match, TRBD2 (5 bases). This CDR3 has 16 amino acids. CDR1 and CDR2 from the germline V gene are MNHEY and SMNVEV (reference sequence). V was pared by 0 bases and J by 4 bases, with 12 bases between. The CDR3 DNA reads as TGTGCCAGCAGTTTATCTGTACCGGCGGGCACCGGGGAGCTGTTTTTT. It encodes CASSLSVPAGTGELFF.

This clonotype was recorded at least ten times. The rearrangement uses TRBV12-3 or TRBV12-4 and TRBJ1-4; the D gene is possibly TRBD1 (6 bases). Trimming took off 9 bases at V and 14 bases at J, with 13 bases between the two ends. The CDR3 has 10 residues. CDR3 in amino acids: CASRGKRLFF. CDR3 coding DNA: TGTGCCAGTAGGGGGAAACGGCTGTTTTTT.

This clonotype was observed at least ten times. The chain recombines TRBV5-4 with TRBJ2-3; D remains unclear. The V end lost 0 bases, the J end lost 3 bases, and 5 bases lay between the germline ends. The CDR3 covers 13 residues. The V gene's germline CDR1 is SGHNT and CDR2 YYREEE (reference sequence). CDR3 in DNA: TGTGCCAGCAGCTTGGACCCAACAGATACGCAGTATTTT. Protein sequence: CASSLDPTDTQYF.

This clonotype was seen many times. The CDR3 here is CSARDLGRGLGNEQFF. The DNA of the CDR3 is TGCAGTGCTAGAGATCTTGGGAGGGGATTGGGAAATGAGCAGTTCTTC. V is TRBV20-1 and J is TRBJ2-1, with 7 bases that match TRBD2. The V and J ends lost 0 bases and 7 bases, in that order; junction bases with no gene match: 12. CDR3 size: 16 residues. Germline CDR1 is DFQATT and CDR2 is SNEGSKA (reference sequence).

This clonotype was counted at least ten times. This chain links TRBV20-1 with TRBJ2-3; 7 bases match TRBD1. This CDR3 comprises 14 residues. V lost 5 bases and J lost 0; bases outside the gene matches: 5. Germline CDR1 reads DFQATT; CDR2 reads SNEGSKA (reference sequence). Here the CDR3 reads CSARTGVSTDTQYF. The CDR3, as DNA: TGCAGTGCTCGGACAGGAGTCAGCACAGATACGCAGTATTTT.

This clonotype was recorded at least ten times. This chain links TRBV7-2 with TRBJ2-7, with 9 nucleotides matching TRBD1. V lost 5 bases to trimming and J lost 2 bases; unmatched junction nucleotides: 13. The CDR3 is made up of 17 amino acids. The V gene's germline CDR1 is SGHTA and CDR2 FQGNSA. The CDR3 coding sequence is TGTGCCAGCAGCGCTAGGGGGGGAGACAGGGGGACCTACGAGCAGTACTTC. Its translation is CASSARGGDRGTYEQYF. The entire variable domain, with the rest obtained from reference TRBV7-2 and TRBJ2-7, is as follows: GAGVSQSPSNKVTEKGKDVELRCDPISGHTALYWYRQSLGQGLEFLIYFQGNSAPDKSGLPSDRFSAERTGGSVSTLTIQRTQQEDSAVYLCASSARGGDRGTYEQYFGPGTRLTVT.

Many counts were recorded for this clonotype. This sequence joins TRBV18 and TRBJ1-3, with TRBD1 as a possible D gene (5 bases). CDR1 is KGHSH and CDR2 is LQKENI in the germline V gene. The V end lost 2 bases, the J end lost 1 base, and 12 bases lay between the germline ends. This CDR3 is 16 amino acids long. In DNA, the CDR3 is TGTGCCAGCTCACCATATGTTACAGGATCTGGAAACACCATATATTTT. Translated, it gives CASSPYVTGSGNTIYF. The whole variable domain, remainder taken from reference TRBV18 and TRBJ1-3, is NAGVMQNPRHLVRRRGQEARLRCSPMKGHSHVYWYRQLPEEGLKFMVYLQKENIIDESGMPKERFSAEFPKEGPSILRIQQVVRGDSAAYFCASSPYVTGSGNTIYFGEGSWLTVV.

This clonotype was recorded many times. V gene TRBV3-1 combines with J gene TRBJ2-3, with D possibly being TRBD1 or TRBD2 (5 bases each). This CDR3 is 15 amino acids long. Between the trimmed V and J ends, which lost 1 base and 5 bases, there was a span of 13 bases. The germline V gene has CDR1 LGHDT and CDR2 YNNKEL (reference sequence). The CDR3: CASSQAGTAGDTQYF. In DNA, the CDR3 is TGTGCCAGCAGCCAAGCAGGGACCGCAGGAGATACGCAGTATTTT.